This is a list of T cell receptor beta chains from one sample in a study of graft-versus-host responses after intestinal transplantation. Their antigen targets remain unknown. Repertoires were generated with immunoSEQ multiplex PCR, while TCRdb's copy carries only in-frame clones and drops some. Among about 71,000 clones listed, around 91% were seen once. The specimen comprised unstimulated CD8+ T cells sorted from spleen or lymph node cells, sampled before intestinal transplant. The receptors derive from a human donor who received an intestinal transplant. Both conserved end residues are part of each CDR3. The D gene is left open where the match is weak. Expanded clones get a size class; other rows say once, few or many, or leave the size out.

j_call: TRBJ2-5
d_call: -
v_call: TRBV5-6
clone_size: -
cdr3_nt: TGTGCTAGCAGCTTGCCGGACGGGAAGACCCAGTACTTC
cdr3_aa: CASSLPDGKTQYF

j_call: TRBJ1-2
d_call: TRBD1
v_call: TRBV6-5
clone_size: -
cdr3_nt: TGTGCCAGCAGTAGTGACAGGGTCGGCTATGGCTACACCTTC
cdr3_aa: CASSSDRVGYGYTF

j_call: TRBJ1-6
d_call: TRBD1
v_call: TRBV7-9
clone_size: -
cdr3_nt: TGTGCCAGCAGCCCCCGGACAGGGAACAATTCACCCCTCCACTTT
cdr3_aa: CASSPRTGNNSPLHF

j_call: TRBJ1-2
d_call: TRBD1
v_call: TRBV2
clone_size: -
cdr3_nt: TGTGCCAGCAGTGATCCCCCGGACAGGGACCAAAACTATGGCTACACCTTC
cdr3_aa: CASSDPPDRDQNYGYTF

j_call: TRBJ1-2
d_call: TRBD1
v_call: TRBV19
clone_size: -
cdr3_nt: TGTGCCAGTAGTCCAAGGACAGGGAGAGACGGCTACACCTTC
cdr3_aa: CASSPRTGRDGYTF

j_call: TRBJ2-4
d_call: -
v_call: TRBV29-1
clone_size: once
cdr3_nt: TGCAGCGTTGAAGATGGCCCCCCACAAAACATTCAGTACTTC
cdr3_aa: CSVEDGPPQNIQYF

j_call: TRBJ1-1
d_call: -
v_call: TRBV13
clone_size: -
cdr3_nt: TGTGCCAGCAGCCCATGGGCGGGTGCGAACACTGAAGCTTTCTTT
cdr3_aa: CASSPWAGANTEAFF

j_call: TRBJ2-7
d_call: TRBD2
v_call: TRBV9
clone_size: -
cdr3_nt: TGTGCCAGCAGCGTCGGGGGGAGACCCTCCTACGAGCAGTACTTC
cdr3_aa: CASSVGGRPSYEQYF

j_call: TRBJ2-1
d_call: -
v_call: TRBV11-2
clone_size: -
cdr3_nt: TGTGCCAGCAGCTTAACAGATCATGAGCAGTTCTTC
cdr3_aa: CASSLTDHEQFF

j_call: TRBJ2-1
d_call: TRBD2
v_call: TRBV19
clone_size: -
cdr3_nt: TGTGCCAGTAGTAGCGGACTAGTCTCTTACAATGAGCAGTTCTTC
cdr3_aa: CASSSGLVSYNEQFF

j_call: TRBJ1-1
d_call: -
v_call: TRBV5-5
clone_size: -
cdr3_nt: TGTGCCAGCAGCTTTGTCGGGACTGAAGCTTTCTTT
cdr3_aa: CASSFVGTEAFF

j_call: TRBJ2-1
d_call: -
v_call: TRBV21-1
clone_size: -
cdr3_nt: TGTGCCAGCCAATGGAGTAGGCCGGACTGCAATGAGCAGTTCTTC
cdr3_aa: CASQWSRPDCNEQFF

j_call: TRBJ1-1
d_call: -
v_call: TRBV10-3
clone_size: once
cdr3_nt: TGTGCCACCAGGGCTGGGACTTTCCTTGCGAACACTGAAGCTTTCTTT
cdr3_aa: CATRAGTFLANTEAFF

j_call: TRBJ2-5
d_call: -
v_call: TRBV6-5
clone_size: -
cdr3_nt: TGTGCCAGCAGTCCCACAGGGACCCAGGGGGAGACCCAGTACTTC
cdr3_aa: CASSPTGTQGETQYF

j_call: TRBJ1-2
d_call: -
v_call: TRBV19
clone_size: -
cdr3_nt: TGTGCCAGTAGTACATCTAACTATGGCTACACCTTC
cdr3_aa: CASSTSNYGYTF

j_call: TRBJ2-3
d_call: -
v_call: TRBV11-2
clone_size: -
cdr3_nt: TGTGCCAGCAGCTACGCGGGAGATACGCAGTATTTT
cdr3_aa: CASSYAGDTQYF

j_call: TRBJ2-7
d_call: -
v_call: TRBV27
clone_size: -
cdr3_nt: TGTGCCAGCAGTTCCAGTTCGTATCATGAGCAGTACTTC
cdr3_aa: CASSSSSYHEQYF

j_call: TRBJ1-1
d_call: -
v_call: TRBV29-1
clone_size: few
cdr3_nt: TGCAGCGTTGAAGATGAAGGGGTGGAAGCTTTCTTT
cdr3_aa: CSVEDEGVEAFF

j_call: TRBJ1-1
d_call: TRBD1
v_call: TRBV5-6
clone_size: -
cdr3_nt: TGTGCCAGCAGCCAGGTTAACAGGGGCCCGAACACTGAAGCTTTCTTT
cdr3_aa: CASSQVNRGPNTEAFF

j_call: TRBJ2-3
d_call: TRBD2
v_call: TRBV6-1
clone_size: -
cdr3_nt: TGTGCCAGCAGTAGGACTAGCGGGGGCACAGATACGCAGTATTTT
cdr3_aa: CASSRTSGGTDTQYF

j_call: TRBJ1-6
d_call: -
v_call: TRBV27
clone_size: few
cdr3_nt: TGTGCCAGCAGTTTGGGAGGAGTCGGCCTCCACTTT
cdr3_aa: CASSLGGVGLHF

j_call: TRBJ1-3
d_call: -
v_call: TRBV4-2
clone_size: -
cdr3_nt: TGTGCCAGCAGCCCCGGGGGGGCCCCCCCTAACACCATATATTTT
cdr3_aa: CASSPGGAPPNTIYF

j_call: TRBJ1-2
d_call: -
v_call: TRBV27
clone_size: medium-sized
cdr3_nt: TGTGCCAGCACCACGGTCGGGGGGGTGGGCTACACCTTC
cdr3_aa: CASTTVGGVGYTF

j_call: TRBJ2-1
d_call: TRBD2
v_call: TRBV9
clone_size: -
cdr3_nt: TGTGCCAGCTGCCCGGCGGGGGGCGTTGAGCAGTTCTTC
cdr3_aa: CASCPAGGVEQFF

j_call: TRBJ2-7
d_call: TRBD2
v_call: TRBV5-6
clone_size: -
cdr3_nt: TGTGCCAGCAGCTTGGTCGGGGGGACTAGCTCCTACGAGCAGTACTTC
cdr3_aa: CASSLVGGTSSYEQYF

j_call: TRBJ2-3
d_call: -
v_call: TRBV15
clone_size: -
cdr3_nt: TGTGCCACCAGCAGCCGAGGCGCCCCCGATACGCAGTATTTT
cdr3_aa: CATSSRGAPDTQYF

j_call: TRBJ1-2
d_call: -
v_call: TRBV11-3
clone_size: -
cdr3_nt: TGTGCCAGCAGCACCTCGACAGACGGGCGTGGCTACACCTTC
cdr3_aa: CASSTSTDGRGYTF

j_call: TRBJ2-1
d_call: TRBD2
v_call: TRBV7-3
clone_size: -
cdr3_nt: TGTGCCAGCAGCTTACGGGGGGATGAGCAGTTCTTC
cdr3_aa: CASSLRGDEQFF

j_call: TRBJ2-2
d_call: -
v_call: TRBV19
clone_size: once
cdr3_nt: TGTGCCAGTAGTATTTCTCTCCCCACAGCCACCGGGGAGCTGTTTTTT
cdr3_aa: CASSISLPTATGELFF

j_call: TRBJ2-5
d_call: -
v_call: TRBV15
clone_size: -
cdr3_nt: TGTGCCACCAGCCCCCTCCGCGGGCCTTTAATGTACTTC
cdr3_aa: CATSPLRGPLMYF

j_call: TRBJ1-2
d_call: TRBD1
v_call: TRBV20-1
clone_size: -
cdr3_nt: TGCAGTGCGAAAACAGGGGGCGGCTACACCTTC
cdr3_aa: CSAKTGGGYTF

j_call: TRBJ2-7
d_call: TRBD1
v_call: TRBV29-1
clone_size: -
cdr3_nt: TGCAGCGTTGTTCGGGACAGGGGTTCCAACGAGCAGTACTTC
cdr3_aa: CSVVRDRGSNEQYF

j_call: TRBJ2-7
d_call: -
v_call: TRBV7-9
clone_size: -
cdr3_nt: TGTGCCAGCAGCACTGGGACTTACGAGCAGTACTTC
cdr3_aa: CASSTGTYEQYF

j_call: TRBJ2-4
d_call: -
v_call: TRBV13
clone_size: -
cdr3_nt: TGTGCCAGCAGCGGTCGGCAGGATGGCAAAAACATTCAGTACTTC
cdr3_aa: CASSGRQDGKNIQYF

j_call: TRBJ1-1
d_call: TRBD1
v_call: TRBV5-1
clone_size: -
cdr3_nt: TGCGCCAGCAGCTTTCTCGGGACAGCGGGCACTGAAGCTTTCTTT
cdr3_aa: CASSFLGTAGTEAFF

j_call: TRBJ2-3
d_call: -
v_call: TRBV5-6
clone_size: -
cdr3_nt: TGTGCCAGCAGCTCTCCAGATACGCAGTATTTT
cdr3_aa: CASSSPDTQYF

j_call: TRBJ2-4
d_call: -
v_call: TRBV20-1
clone_size: once
cdr3_nt: TGCAGTGCTAGCCGTGAGGACATTCAGTACTTC
cdr3_aa: CSASREDIQYF

j_call: TRBJ2-1
d_call: -
v_call: TRBV19
clone_size: once
cdr3_nt: TGTGCCAGTAGTATAGGGCTAGCGGAGCAGTTCTTC
cdr3_aa: CASSIGLAEQFF

j_call: TRBJ1-1
d_call: -
v_call: TRBV5-1
clone_size: once
cdr3_nt: TGCGCCAGCAGCCCCGGTTCGGGTGAAGCTTTCTTT
cdr3_aa: CASSPGSGEAFF

j_call: TRBJ2-3
d_call: TRBD1
v_call: TRBV5-1
clone_size: -
cdr3_nt: TGCGCCAGCAGCTTGGGGACAGGGTCGGGAAGCACAGATACGCAGTATTTT
cdr3_aa: CASSLGTGSGSTDTQYF

j_call: TRBJ2-5
d_call: -
v_call: TRBV9
clone_size: -
cdr3_nt: TGTGCCAGCAGCGTAGATGGGACCCATGGGGGGGAGACCCAGTACTTC
cdr3_aa: CASSVDGTHGGETQYF

j_call: TRBJ2-7
d_call: -
v_call: TRBV4-1
clone_size: -
cdr3_nt: TGCGCCAGCAGCCAAACCGGCTCACCGGGGGAGCAGTACTTC
cdr3_aa: CASSQTGSPGEQYF

j_call: TRBJ1-1
d_call: TRBD1
v_call: TRBV5-1
clone_size: -
cdr3_nt: TGCGCCAGCAGCTTGGTGGGACAGGGGGCCCCCGAAGCTTTCTTT
cdr3_aa: CASSLVGQGAPEAFF

j_call: TRBJ2-1
d_call: -
v_call: TRBV6-1
clone_size: -
cdr3_nt: TGTGCCAGCATCCAGGATGAGCAGTTCTTC
cdr3_aa: CASIQDEQFF

j_call: TRBJ2-6
d_call: TRBD1
v_call: TRBV4-1
clone_size: -
cdr3_nt: TGCGCCAGCAGCCTGACCGGGACAGGGGGCTCTGGGGCCAACGTCCTGACTTTC
cdr3_aa: CASSLTGTGGSGANVLTF

j_call: TRBJ2-2
d_call: -
v_call: TRBV27
clone_size: -
cdr3_nt: TGTGCCAGCAGTTCAACGGGGGAGACGAACACCGGGGAGCTGTTTTTT
cdr3_aa: CASSSTGETNTGELFF

j_call: TRBJ2-1
d_call: -
v_call: TRBV9
clone_size: -
cdr3_nt: TGTGCCAGCAGCGCGCAGGGTCTTTCCTACAATGAGCAGTTCTTC
cdr3_aa: CASSAQGLSYNEQFF

j_call: TRBJ1-6
d_call: -
v_call: TRBV4-2
clone_size: -
cdr3_nt: TGTGCCAGCAGCCAAGGAGGCAGTTCACCCCTCCACTTT
cdr3_aa: CASSQGGSSPLHF

j_call: TRBJ2-7
d_call: -
v_call: TRBV27
clone_size: -
cdr3_nt: TGTGCCAGCAGTCCTGCGACTGGATCCTACGAGCAGTACTTC
cdr3_aa: CASSPATGSYEQYF

j_call: TRBJ1-5
d_call: -
v_call: TRBV7-3
clone_size: -
cdr3_nt: TGTGCCAGCAGCTTAGGGCTTAATCAGCCCCAGCATTTT
cdr3_aa: CASSLGLNQPQHF

j_call: TRBJ2-7
d_call: -
v_call: TRBV4-1
clone_size: -
cdr3_nt: TGCGCCAGCAGCCAAGATGGTCAGAAGTCTTACGAGCAGTACTTC
cdr3_aa: CASSQDGQKSYEQYF

j_call: TRBJ2-7
d_call: TRBD1
v_call: TRBV9
clone_size: -
cdr3_nt: TGTGCCAGCAGCGTCGGGGGACAGGGGGCAACCTACGAGCAGTACTTC
cdr3_aa: CASSVGGQGATYEQYF

j_call: TRBJ2-5
d_call: TRBD2
v_call: TRBV18
clone_size: -
cdr3_nt: TGTGCCAGCTCTGGGACTAGCGGCCAAGAGACCCAGTACTTC
cdr3_aa: CASSGTSGQETQYF

j_call: TRBJ2-1
d_call: -
v_call: TRBV4-1
clone_size: once
cdr3_nt: TGCGCCAGCAGCCTCTGGAGTAATGAGCAGTTCTTC
cdr3_aa: CASSLWSNEQFF

j_call: TRBJ2-3
d_call: -
v_call: TRBV9
clone_size: -
cdr3_nt: TGTGCCAGCAGCGTAGAGGCGGGGGCACTAGATACGCAGTATTTT
cdr3_aa: CASSVEAGALDTQYF